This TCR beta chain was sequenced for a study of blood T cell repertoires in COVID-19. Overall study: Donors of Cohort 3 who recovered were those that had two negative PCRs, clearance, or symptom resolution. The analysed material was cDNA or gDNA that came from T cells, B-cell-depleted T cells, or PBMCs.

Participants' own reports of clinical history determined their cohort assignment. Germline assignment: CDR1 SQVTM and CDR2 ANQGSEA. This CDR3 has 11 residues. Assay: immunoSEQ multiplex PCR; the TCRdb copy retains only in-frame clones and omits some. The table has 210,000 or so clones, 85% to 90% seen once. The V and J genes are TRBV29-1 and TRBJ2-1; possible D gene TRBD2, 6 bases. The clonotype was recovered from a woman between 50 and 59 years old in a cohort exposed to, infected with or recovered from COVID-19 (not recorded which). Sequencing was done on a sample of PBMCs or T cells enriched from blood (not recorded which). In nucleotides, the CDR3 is TGCGGCGGAGCGGGCTACAATGAGCAGTTCTTC. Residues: CGGAGYNEQFF.